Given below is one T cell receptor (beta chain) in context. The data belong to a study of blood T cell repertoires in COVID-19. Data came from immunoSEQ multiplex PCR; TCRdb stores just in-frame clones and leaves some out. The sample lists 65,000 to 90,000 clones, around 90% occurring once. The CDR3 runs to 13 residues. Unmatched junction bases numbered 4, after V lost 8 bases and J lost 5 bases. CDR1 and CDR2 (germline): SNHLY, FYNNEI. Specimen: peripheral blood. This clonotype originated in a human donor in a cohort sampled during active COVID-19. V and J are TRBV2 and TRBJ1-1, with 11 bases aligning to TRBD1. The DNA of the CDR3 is TGTGCCAGCTCTCGGGACAGGGGGACTGAAGCTTTCTTT. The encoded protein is CASSRDRGTEAFF.